Each of the 2 T cell receptor beta chains below was sequenced from the same sample in a study of neurological immune-mediated disorders. TCRdb re-analysed the 5' RACE reads in MiXCR, keeping a single row per CDR3 protein. This table holds 45,000 to 65,000 distinct CDR3 sequences, less than 5% found once. The sample taken for sequencing was PBMCs. The receptors stem from a middle-aged man with multiple sclerosis.

The table lists this clonotype with many counts. The chain employs TRBV29-1 and TRBJ2-1, with D perhaps matching TRBD2 (6 bases). Germline V CDR1 and CDR2: SQVTM, ANQGSEA. This CDR3 is 11 amino acids long. V was clipped by 6 bases and J by 10 bases, with 13 bases between them. The CDR3 DNA is TGCAGCGTCACTAGCACGCAAGAGCAGTTCTTC. Its translation is CSVTSTQEQFF.

At least ten counts were recorded for this clonotype. The chain is built from TRBV29-1 and TRBJ2-1, with TRBD2 matching over 9 bases. Germline assignment: CDR1 SQVTM and CDR2 ANQGSEA. The ends lost 6 bases at V and 9 bases at J; junction bases unmatched: 12. CDR3 size: 14 residues. CDR3 loop: CSVPSSGISGEQFF. CDR3 in DNA: TGCAGCGTACCATCTAGCGGGATATCGGGTGAGCAGTTCTTC.